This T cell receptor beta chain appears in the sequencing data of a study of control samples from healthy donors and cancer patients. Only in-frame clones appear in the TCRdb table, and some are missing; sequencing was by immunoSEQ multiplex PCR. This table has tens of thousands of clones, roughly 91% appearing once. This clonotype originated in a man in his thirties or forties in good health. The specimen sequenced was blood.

Here the CDR3 reads CASSLSGQNSYEQYF. CDR3 in DNA: TGTGCCAGCAGCTTATCGGGACAGAACTCCTACGAGCAGTACTTC. This chain uses TRBV11-3 with TRBJ2-7, with 7 bases identical to TRBD1. V shed 2 bases, J shed 0 bases, and the junction held 4 bases outside the gene matches. Germline CDR1 SGHNT, CDR2 YENEEA. This CDR3 is 15 amino acids long.